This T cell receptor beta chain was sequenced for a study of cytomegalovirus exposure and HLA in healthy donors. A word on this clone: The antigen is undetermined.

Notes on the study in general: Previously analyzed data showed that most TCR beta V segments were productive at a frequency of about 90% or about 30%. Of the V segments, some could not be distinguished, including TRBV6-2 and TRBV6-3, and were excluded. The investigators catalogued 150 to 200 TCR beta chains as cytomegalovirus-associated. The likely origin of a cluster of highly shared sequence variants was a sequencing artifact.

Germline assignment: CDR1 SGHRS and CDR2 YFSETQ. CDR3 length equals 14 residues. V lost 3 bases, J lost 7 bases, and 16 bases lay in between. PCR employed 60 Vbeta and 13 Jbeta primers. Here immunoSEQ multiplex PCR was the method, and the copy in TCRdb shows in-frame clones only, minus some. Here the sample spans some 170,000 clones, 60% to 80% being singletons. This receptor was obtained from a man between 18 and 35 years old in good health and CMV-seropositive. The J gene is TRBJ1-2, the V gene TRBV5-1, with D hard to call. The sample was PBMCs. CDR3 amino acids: CASSSSRGYSGYTF. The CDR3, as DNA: TGCGCCAGCAGCTCGAGCAGAGGGTATAGTGGCTACACCTTC.